This TCR beta chain was observed in a study of T cell changes during pregnancy in multiple sclerosis. This CDR3 contains 15 residues. Germline-derived CDR1 and CDR2 are KGHSH and LQKENI. Losses at the gene ends were 3 bases for V and 2 bases for J; bases not matched to a gene: 6. This table comes from immunoSEQ multiplex PCR, and its TCRdb copy is limited to in-frame clones, with some not included. This repertoire shows tens of thousands of clones, 75% to 90% found once; its top ten account for roughly 1%. The sequenced sample was CD4+ T cells from peripheral blood mononuclear cells, obtained in the first trimester of pregnancy. The rearrangement links TRBV18 to TRBJ2-7; TRBD1 agrees at 8 bases. The TCR comes from a female donor in good health, enrolled as a control in a pregnancy study. CDR3 region: CASSPRRTGTYEQYF. The CDR3 nucleotides read TGTGCCAGCTCACCTCGGAGGACAGGGACCTACGAGCAGTACTTC.